The source of this TCR beta chain is a study of blood T cell repertoires in COVID-19 (dated by TCRdb to about 2020). Looking at the study overall: Collaborator samples came from the United States, Italy and Spain and covered acute and convalescent phases of COVID-19. The prospective study material was composed of cDNA or gDNA derived from T cells, B-cell-depleted T cells, or PBMCs. Deeply sampled blood TCRbeta repertoires from subjects exposed to, actively infected with, or recovered from COVID-19 were included in the dataset. The repertoires were released in a freely available public database meant as a resource for research on the immune response to SARS-CoV-2. Samples came from the ongoing ImmuneRACE study (first 160 participants) plus 1,254 subjects from 6 global collaborators. Sample metadata almost always included a de-identified subject ID, COVID-19 status, age in years and sex. Where HLA class I and class II types were available, the types were taken from metadata supplied by the sample provider, not from assay-based typing.

The paper's findings and limits, for the study overall: Clinical and demographic metadata were provided uncurated, with the amount varying by source and participant.

Whole blood was collected in K2EDTA tubes by collaborating institutions according to the institutions' own protocols. For TCRbeta analysis, collaborators shipped samples in one of three forms: frozen whole blood, isolated PBMCs, or DNA extracted from either of those sample types. From its cysteine to its phenylalanine, the CDR3 spans 13 amino acids. Only the CDR3 portion is preserved as DNA: 39 bases, with reading frame beginning at the first base. V is pared back by 6 bases and J by 6 bases, with 14 bases lying between the germline termini. The immunoSEQ Assay, a bias-controlled multiplex PCR, was used to amplify TCRbeta CDR3 regions from genomic DNA. As for the original processing: Within the assay, amplification of reference gene primers was used to estimate how many nucleated cells each sample contained. Sequence reads were collapsed and filtered to measure the absolute abundance of every unique TCRbeta CDR3 rearrangement. For each sample, productive Simpson clonality was calculated as the square root of Simpson's diversity index across productive rearrangements. Here the immuneACCESS table is served through TCRdb, limited to in-frame sequences with V and J called. Missing clones are a known gap in these copies; in checked studies unresolved V genes cover under half, and the rest lacks a known reason. The DNA gave D and trimming, while V, J and clone size come from that table. This sample holds about 100,000 clones; approximately 90% were observed only once. The ten most abundant clones make up 5.1% of the sample.

About this clone: Its binding antigen is unknown. No base-level quality is on record; no much larger clone is a single base apart.

Material for sequencing was peripheral blood. Recombination joined TRBV12-3 or TRBV12-4 with TRBJ1-1; TRBD1 is a weak D gene call, 5 bases matching. This TCR came from a man aged 45-65 years with acute or convalescent COVID-19. DNA sequence: TGTGCCAGCAGGGCCGACGGAGGGGCTGAAGCTTTCTTT. Its protein product is CASRADGGAEAFF.